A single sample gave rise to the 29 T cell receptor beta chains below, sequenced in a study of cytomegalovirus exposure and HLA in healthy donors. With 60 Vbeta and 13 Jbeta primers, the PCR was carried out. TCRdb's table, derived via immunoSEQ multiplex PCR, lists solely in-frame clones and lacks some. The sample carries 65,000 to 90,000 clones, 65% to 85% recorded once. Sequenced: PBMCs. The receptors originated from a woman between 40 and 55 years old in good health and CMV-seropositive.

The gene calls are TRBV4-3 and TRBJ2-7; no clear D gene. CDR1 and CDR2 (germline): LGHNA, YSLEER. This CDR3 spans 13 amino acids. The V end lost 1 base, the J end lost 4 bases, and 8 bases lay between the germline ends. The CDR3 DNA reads TGCGCCAGCAGCCAAGCAGTCCCATACGAGCAGTACTTC. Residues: CASSQAVPYEQYF.

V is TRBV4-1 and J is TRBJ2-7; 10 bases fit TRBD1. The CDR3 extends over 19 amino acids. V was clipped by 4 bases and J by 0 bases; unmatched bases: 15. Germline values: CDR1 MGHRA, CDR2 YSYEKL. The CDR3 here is CASSLPPAAGQGSSYEQYF. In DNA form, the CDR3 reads TGCGCCAGCAGCCTCCCCCCCGCGGCGGGACAGGGGAGCTCCTACGAGCAGTACTTC.

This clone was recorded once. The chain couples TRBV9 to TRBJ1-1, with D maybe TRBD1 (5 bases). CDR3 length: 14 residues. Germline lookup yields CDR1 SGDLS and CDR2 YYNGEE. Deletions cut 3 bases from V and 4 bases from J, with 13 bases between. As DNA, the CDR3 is TGTGCCAGCAGCGCAGAAAGGGGCTTCACTGAAGCTTTCTTT. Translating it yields CASSAERGFTEAFF. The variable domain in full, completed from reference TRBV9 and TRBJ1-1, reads DSGVTQTPKHLITATGQRVTLRCSPRSGDLSVYWYQQSLDQGLQFLIQYYNGEERAKGNILERFSAQQFPDLHSELNLSSLELGDSALYFCASSAERGFTEAFFGQGTRLTVV.

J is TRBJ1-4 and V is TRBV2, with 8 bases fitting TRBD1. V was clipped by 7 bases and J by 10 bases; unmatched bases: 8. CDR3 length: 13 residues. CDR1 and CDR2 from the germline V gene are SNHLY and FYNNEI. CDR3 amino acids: CASIAQGAGKLFF. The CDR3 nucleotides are TGTGCCAGCATTGCGCAGGGGGCGGGAAAACTGTTTTTT.

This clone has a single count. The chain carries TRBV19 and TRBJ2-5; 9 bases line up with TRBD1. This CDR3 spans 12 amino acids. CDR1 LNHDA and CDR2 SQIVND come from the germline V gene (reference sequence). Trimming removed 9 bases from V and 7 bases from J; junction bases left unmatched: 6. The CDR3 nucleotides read TGTGCCAGCCGGGACAGGGCTAGGACCCAGTACTTC. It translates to CASRDRARTQYF. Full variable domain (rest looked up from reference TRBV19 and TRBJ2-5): DGGITQSPKYLFRKEGQNVTLSCEQNLNHDAMYWYRQDPGQGLRLIYYSQIVNDFQKGDIAEGYSVSREKKESFPLTVTSAQKNPTAFYLCASRDRARTQYFGPGTRLLVL.

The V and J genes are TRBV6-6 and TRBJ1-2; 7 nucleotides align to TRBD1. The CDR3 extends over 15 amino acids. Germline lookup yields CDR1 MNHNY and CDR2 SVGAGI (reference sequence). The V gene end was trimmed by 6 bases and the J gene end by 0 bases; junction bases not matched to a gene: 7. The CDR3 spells CASSDMGTANYGYTF. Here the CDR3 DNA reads TGTGCCAGCAGCGATATGGGGACAGCTAACTATGGCTACACCTTC.

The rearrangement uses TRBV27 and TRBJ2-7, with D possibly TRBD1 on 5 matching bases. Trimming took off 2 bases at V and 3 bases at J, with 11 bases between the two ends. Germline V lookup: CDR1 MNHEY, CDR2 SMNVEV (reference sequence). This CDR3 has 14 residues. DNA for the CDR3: TGTGCCAGCAGTTTAGCAGGGTTCGGCTACGAGCAGTACTTC. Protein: CASSLAGFGYEQYF.

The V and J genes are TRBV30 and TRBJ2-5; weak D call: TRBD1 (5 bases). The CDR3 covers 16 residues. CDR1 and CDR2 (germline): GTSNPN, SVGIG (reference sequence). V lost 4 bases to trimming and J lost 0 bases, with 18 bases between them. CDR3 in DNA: TGTGCCTGGAATATAGCTGGGGCTCCGTACCAAGAGACCCAGTACTTC. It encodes CAWNIAGAPYQETQYF.

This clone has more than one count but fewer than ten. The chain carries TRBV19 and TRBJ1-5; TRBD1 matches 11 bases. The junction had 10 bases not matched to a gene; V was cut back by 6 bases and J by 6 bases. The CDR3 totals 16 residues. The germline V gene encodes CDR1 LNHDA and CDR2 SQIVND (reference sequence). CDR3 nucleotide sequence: TGTGCCAGTAGCCGCTGGGGACAGGGGGAAGGTCAGCCCCAGCATTTT. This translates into CASSRWGQGEGQPQHF.

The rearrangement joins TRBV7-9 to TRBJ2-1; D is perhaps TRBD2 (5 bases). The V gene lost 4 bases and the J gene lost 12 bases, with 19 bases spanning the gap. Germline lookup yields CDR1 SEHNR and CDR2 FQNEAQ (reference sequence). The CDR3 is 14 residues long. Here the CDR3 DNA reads TGTGCCAGCAGCTCCCTGCAAACTAGGGATGTGCAGTTCTTC. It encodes CASSSLQTRDVQFF.

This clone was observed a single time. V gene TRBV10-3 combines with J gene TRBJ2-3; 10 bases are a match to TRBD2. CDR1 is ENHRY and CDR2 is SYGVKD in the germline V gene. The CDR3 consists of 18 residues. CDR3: CVHQASGSPRASTDTQYF. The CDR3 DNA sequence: TGTGTCCATCAGGCTAGCGGGAGCCCCCGGGCTAGCACAGATACGCAGTATTTT.

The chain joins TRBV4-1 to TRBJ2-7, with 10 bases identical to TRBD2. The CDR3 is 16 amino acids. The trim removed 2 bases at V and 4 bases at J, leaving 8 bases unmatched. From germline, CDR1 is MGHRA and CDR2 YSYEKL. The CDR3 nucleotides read TGCGCCAGCAGCCAACAAACTAGCGGGGCTAGATACGAGCAGTACTTC. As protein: CASSQQTSGARYEQYF.

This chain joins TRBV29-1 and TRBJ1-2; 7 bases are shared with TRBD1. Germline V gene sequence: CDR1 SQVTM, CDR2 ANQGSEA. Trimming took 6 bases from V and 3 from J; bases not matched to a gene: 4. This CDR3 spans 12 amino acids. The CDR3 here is CSVMTGYYGYTF. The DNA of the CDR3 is TGCAGCGTCATGACAGGGTACTATGGCTACACCTTC.

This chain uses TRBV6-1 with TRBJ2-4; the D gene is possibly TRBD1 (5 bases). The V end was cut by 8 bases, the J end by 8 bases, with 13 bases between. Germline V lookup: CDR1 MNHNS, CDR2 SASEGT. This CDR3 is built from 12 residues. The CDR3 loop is CASGQGTDIQYF. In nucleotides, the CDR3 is TGTGCCAGCGGGCAGGGCACTGACATTCAGTACTTC.

The CDR3 reads CASSGRDRGSNTEAFF. Written as DNA, the CDR3 is TGTGCCAGCAGCGGCCGGGACAGGGGGTCGAACACTGAAGCTTTCTTT. The V call is TRBV9, the J call TRBJ1-1; 11 bases are a match to TRBD1. V trimming: 3 bases; J trimming: 1 base; junction bases outside the gene matches: 5. Germline-derived CDR1 and CDR2 are SGDLS and YYNGEE. The CDR3 runs 16 residues. Combining the CDR3 with reference TRBV9 and TRBJ1-1 gives the whole variable domain DSGVTQTPKHLITATGQRVTLRCSPRSGDLSVYWYQQSLDQGLQFLIQYYNGEERAKGNILERFSAQQFPDLHSELNLSSLELGDSALYFCASSGRDRGSNTEAFFGQGTRLTVV.

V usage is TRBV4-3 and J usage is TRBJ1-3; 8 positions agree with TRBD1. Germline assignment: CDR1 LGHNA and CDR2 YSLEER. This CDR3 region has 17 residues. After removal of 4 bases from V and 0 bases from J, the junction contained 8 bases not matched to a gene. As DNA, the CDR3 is TGCGCCAGCAGCCCCGGGACAGGTTCGGCCTCTGGAAACACCATATATTTT. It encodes CASSPGTGSASGNTIYF.

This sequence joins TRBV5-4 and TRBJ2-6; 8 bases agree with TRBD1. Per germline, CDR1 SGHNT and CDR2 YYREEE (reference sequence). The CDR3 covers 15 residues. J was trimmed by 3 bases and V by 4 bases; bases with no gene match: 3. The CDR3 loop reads CASSPGGLGANVLTF. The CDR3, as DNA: TGTGCCAGCAGCCCAGGGGGCCTTGGGGCCAACGTCCTGACTTTC. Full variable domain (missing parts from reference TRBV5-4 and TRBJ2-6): ETGVTQSPTHLIKTRGQQVTLRCSSQSGHNTVSWYQQALGQGPQFIFQYYREEENGRGNFPPRFSGLQFPNYSSELNVNALELDDSALYLCASSPGGLGANVLTFGAGSRLTVL.

The CDR3 sequence is CASSQDSAGTEAFF. CDR3 coding DNA: TGCGCCAGCAGCCAAGACAGCGCGGGGACTGAAGCTTTCTTT. The chain has TRBV4-1 and TRBJ1-1, with no clear D. V was pared by 0 bases and J by 5 bases, with 10 bases between. CDR3 length: 14 amino acids. Germline values: CDR1 MGHRA, CDR2 YSYEKL.

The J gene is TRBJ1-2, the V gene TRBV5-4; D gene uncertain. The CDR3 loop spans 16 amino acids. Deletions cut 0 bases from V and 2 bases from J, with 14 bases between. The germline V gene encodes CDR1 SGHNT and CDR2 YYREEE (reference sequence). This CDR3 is CASSLGGGPVNYGYTF. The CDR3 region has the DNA TGTGCCAGCAGCTTGGGAGGAGGGCCCGTCAACTATGGCTACACCTTC. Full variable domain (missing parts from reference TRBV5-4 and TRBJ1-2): ETGVTQSPTHLIKTRGQQVTLRCSSQSGHNTVSWYQQALGQGPQFIFQYYREEENGRGNFPPRFSGLQFPNYSSELNVNALELDDSALYLCASSLGGGPVNYGYTFGSGTRLTVV.

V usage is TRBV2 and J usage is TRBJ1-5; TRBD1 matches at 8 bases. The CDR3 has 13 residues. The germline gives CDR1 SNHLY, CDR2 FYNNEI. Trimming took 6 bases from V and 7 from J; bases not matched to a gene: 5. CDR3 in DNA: TGTGCCAGCAGGGCGACAGGGGACCAGCCCCAGCATTTT. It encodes CASRATGDQPQHF.

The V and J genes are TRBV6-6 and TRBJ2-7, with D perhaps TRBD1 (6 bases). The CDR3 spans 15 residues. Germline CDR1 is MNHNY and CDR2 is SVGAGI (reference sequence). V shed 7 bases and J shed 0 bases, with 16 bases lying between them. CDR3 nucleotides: TGTGCCAGCACCTCCCCCGGACAGAGCTCCTACGAGCAGTACTTC. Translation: CASTSPGQSSYEQYF.

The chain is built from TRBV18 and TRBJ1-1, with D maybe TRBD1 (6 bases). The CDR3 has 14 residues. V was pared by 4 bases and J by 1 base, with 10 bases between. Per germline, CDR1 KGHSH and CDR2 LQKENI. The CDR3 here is CASSLQTGNTEAFF. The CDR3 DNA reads TGTGCCAGCTCACTCCAGACAGGGAACACTGAAGCTTTCTTT.

The CDR3 loop is CAWDRVGEQYF. CDR3 coding DNA: TGTGCCTGGGACAGGGTCGGCGAGCAGTACTTC. J is TRBJ2-7 and V is TRBV30, with 7 bases that match TRBD1. The CDR3 length is 11 residues. Germline assignment: CDR1 GTSNPN and CDR2 SVGIG (reference sequence). Trimming took 5 bases from V and 6 from J; bases not matched to a gene: 4.

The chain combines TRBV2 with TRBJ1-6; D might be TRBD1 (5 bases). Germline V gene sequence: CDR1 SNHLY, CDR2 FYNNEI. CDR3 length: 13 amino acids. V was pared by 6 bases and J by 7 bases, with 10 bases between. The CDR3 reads CASRGGWNSPLHF. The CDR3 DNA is TGTGCCAGCAGGGGGGGGTGGAATTCACCCCTCCACTTT. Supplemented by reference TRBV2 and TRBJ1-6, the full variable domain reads EPEVTQTPSHQVTQMGQEVILRCVPISNHLYFYWYRQILGQKVEFLVSFYNNEISEKSEIFDDQFSVERPDGSNFTLKIRSTKLEDSAMYFCASRGGWNSPLHFGNGTRLTVT.

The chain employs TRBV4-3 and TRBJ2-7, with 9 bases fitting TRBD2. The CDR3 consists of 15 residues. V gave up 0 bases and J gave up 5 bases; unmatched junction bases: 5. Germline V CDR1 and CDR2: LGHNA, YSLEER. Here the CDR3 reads CASSQDAGGVNEQYF. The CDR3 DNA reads TGCGCCAGCAGCCAAGACGCGGGAGGGGTGAACGAGCAGTACTTC.

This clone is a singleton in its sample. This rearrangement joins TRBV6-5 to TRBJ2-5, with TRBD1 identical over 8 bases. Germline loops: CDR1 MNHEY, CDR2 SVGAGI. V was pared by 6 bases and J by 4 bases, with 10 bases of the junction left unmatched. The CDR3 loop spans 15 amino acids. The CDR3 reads CASSGRDRLSETQYF. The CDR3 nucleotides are TGTGCCAGCAGCGGCCGGGACAGGTTGTCAGAGACCCAGTACTTC.

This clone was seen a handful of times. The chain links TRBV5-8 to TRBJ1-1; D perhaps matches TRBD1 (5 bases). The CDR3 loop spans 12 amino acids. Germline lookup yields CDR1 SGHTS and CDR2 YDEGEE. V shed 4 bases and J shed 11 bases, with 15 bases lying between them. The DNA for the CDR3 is TGTGCCAGCAGCCCACGAGGCAGGGTGGCTTTCTTT. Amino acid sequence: CASSPRGRVAFF. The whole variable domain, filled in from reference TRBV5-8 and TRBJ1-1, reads EAGVTQSPTHLIKTRGQQATLRCSPISGHTSVYWYQQALGLGLQFLLWYDEGEERNRGNFPPRFSGRQFPNYSSELNVNALELEDSALYLCASSPRGRVAFFGQGTRLTVV.

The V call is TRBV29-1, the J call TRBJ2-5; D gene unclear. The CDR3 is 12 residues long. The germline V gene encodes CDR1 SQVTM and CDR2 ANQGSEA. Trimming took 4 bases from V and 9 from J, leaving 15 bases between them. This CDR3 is CSVVQNELAQYF. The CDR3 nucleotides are TGCAGCGTTGTCCAGAACGAATTGGCCCAGTACTTC.

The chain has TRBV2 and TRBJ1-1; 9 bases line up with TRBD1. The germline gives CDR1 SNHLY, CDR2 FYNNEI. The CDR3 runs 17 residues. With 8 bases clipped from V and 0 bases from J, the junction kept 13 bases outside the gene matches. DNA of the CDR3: TGTGCCAGCGAAGATTGGGGGACAGGGCTTTTGAACACTGAAGCTTTCTTT. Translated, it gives CASEDWGTGLLNTEAFF. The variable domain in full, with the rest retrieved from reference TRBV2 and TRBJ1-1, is EPEVTQTPSHQVTQMGQEVILRCVPISNHLYFYWYRQILGQKVEFLVSFYNNEISEKSEIFDDQFSVERPDGSNFTLKIRSTKLEDSAMYFCASEDWGTGLLNTEAFFGQGTRLTVV.